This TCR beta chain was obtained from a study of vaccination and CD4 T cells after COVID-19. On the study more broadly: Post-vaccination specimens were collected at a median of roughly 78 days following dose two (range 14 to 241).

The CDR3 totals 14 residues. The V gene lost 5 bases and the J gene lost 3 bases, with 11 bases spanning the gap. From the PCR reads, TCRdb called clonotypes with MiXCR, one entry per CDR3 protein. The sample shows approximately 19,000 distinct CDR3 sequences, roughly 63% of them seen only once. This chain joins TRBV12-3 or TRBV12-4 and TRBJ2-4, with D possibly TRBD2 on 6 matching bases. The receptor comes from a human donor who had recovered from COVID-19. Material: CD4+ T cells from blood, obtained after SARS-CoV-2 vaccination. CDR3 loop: CASSPSSGKNIQYF. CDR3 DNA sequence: TGTGCCAGCAGTCCTAGTAGCGGCAAAAACATTCAGTACTTC.